Reported below is one T cell receptor beta chain. The target antigen is unknown. These data originate in a study of cytomegalovirus exposure and HLA in healthy donors. General study points: Most of the TCR beta V segments (in an earlier analysis) were productive either about 87% or about 30% of the time.

Per germline, CDR1 SQVTM and CDR2 ANQGSEA. J was trimmed by 2 bases and V by 2 bases; bases with no gene match: 5. This CDR3 spans 15 amino acids. The PCR was carried out with 60 Vbeta primers and 13 Jbeta primers. In the study's own analysis: Later reanalysis found roughly 80 million unique TCR beta chains, some 10 million of them shared. Libraries were prepared by immunoSEQ multiplex PCR; TCRdb keeps only in-frame clonotypes and omits some of them. D and trimming come from the DNA, and the V and J calls and clone size come from that table. The sample shows approximately 140,000 clones, about 84% of them seen only once.

This chain joins TRBV29-1 and TRBJ2-3, with 9 nucleotides matching TRBD1. The sequencing sample was made of PBMCs. The sequence came from a boy between 10 and 17 years old in good health and CMV-seronegative. CDR3: CSVENLQGATDTQYF. CDR3 bases: TGCAGCGTTGAAAACCTACAGGGGGCCACAGATACGCAGTATTTT.